This paragraph covers one T cell receptor beta chain sequence. The source of the sample is a study of blood T cell repertoires in COVID-19. Unmatched junction bases numbered 7, after V lost 3 bases and J lost 4 bases. From germline, CDR1 is DFQATT and CDR2 SNEGSKA (reference sequence). The CDR3 has 15 residues. The table came from immunoSEQ multiplex PCR; TCRdb's copy has only in-frame clones and leaves some out. Among roughly 250,000 clones listed, about 85% were seen once. The chain has TRBV20-1 and TRBJ2-7; 12 nucleotides agree with TRBD2. This clonotype was sampled from a human donor with COVID-19, enrolled during active disease. The donor label of this sample is uncertain. The sample taken for sequencing was peripheral blood. The CDR3 nucleotides are TGCAGTGCTAGTGGTAGACTAGCGGGAGTATACGAGCAGTACTTC. Translating it yields CSASGRLAGVYEQYF.